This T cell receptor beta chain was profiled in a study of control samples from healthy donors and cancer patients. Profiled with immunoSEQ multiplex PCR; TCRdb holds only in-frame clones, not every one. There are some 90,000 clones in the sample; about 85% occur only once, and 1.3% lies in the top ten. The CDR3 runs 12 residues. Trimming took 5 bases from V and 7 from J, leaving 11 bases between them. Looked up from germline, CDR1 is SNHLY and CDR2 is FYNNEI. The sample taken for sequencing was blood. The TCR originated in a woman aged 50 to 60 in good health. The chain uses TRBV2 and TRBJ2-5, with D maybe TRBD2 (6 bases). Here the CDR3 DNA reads TGTGCCAGCAGTCGACTAGACCGGACCCAGTACTTC. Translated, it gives CASSRLDRTQYF.